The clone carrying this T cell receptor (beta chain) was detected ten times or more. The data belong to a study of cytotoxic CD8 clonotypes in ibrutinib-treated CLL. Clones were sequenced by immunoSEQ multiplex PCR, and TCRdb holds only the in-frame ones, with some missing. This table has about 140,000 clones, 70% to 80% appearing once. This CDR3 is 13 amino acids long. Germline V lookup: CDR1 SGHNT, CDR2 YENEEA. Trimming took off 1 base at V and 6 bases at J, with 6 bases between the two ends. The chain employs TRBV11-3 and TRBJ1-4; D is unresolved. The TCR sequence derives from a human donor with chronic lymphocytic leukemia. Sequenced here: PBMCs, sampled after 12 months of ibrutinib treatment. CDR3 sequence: CASSLGEHEKLFF. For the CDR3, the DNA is TGTGCCAGCAGCTTAGGGGAGCATGAAAAACTGTTTTTT.